This T cell receptor (beta chain) originates from a study of T-cell reconstitution after alpha-beta-depleted transplantation in children. This CDR3 region has 15 residues. J lost 5 bases, V lost 4 bases, and 9 bases had no gene match. CDR1 SGHRS and CDR2 YFSETQ come from the germline V gene. Preparation of the TCRbeta library was carried out with unique molecular identifiers. TCRdb re-called the PCR reads through MiXCR, storing one row per CDR3 protein. The sample consists of around 680,000 distinct CDR3 sequences, approximately 17% of them appearing once. J is TRBJ1-1 and V is TRBV5-1; 9 bases are a match to TRBD1. The clonotype was recovered from a human donor who donated a stem cell graft to a child with acute myeloid leukemia. This specimen consisted of PBMCs from the stem cell graft donor, obtained from the stem cell graft. In DNA, the CDR3 is TGCGCCAGCAGCAGATCCGGGACAGGGAGGACTGAAGCTTTCTTT. Encoded protein: CASSRSGTGRTEAFF. Full variable domain (remainder filled in from reference TRBV5-1 and TRBJ1-1): KAGVTQTPRYLIKTRGQQVTLSCSPISGHRSVSWYQQTPGQGLQFLFEYFSETQRNKGNFPGRFSGRQFSNSRSEMNVSTLELGDSALYLCASSRSGTGRTEAFFGQGTRLTVV.